This T cell receptor (beta chain) was sequenced during a study of blood T cell repertoires in COVID-19. Losses at the gene ends were 5 bases for V and 2 bases for J; bases not matched to a gene: 12. This CDR3 has 18 amino acids. The germline CDR1 and CDR2 sequences are SGHTA and FQGNSA. Libraries were prepared by immunoSEQ multiplex PCR; TCRdb keeps only in-frame clonotypes and omits some of them. The sample lists about 150,000 clones, about 88% seen once, with around 0.6% in the top ten. This receptor was taken from a man aged 60-69 years with COVID-19, enrolled during active disease. The sample taken for sequencing was peripheral blood. The rearrangement joins TRBV7-2 to TRBJ2-6; TRBD2 agrees at 7 bases. This CDR3 reads CASSLRSGGVAGANVLTF. The DNA for the CDR3 is TGTGCCAGCAGCCTCAGGTCTGGGGGGGTCGCTGGGGCCAACGTCCTGACTTTC. Drawing the rest from reference TRBV7-2 and TRBJ2-6, the complete variable domain is GAGVSQSPSNKVTEKGKDVELRCDPISGHTALYWYRQSLGQGLEFLIYFQGNSAPDKSGLPSDRFSAERTGGSVSTLTIQRTQQEDSAVYLCASSLRSGGVAGANVLTFGAGSRLTVL.